The 15 T cell receptor beta chains in this list originate from one sample, sequenced in a study of vaccination and CD4 T cells after COVID-19 (dated 2022 in TCRdb). This specimen's treatment or condition label, interpreted: approximately nine-day PBMC culture with coronavirus spike peptide pools or control peptides (ViraFEST assay). Library method: PCR. The run used an Illumina iSeq 100. DNA from cultured CD4+ T cells underwent TCR sequencing with the Oncomine TCR Beta short-read assay at the Johns Hopkins FTIC core. TCRdb handled the public reads itself, with Q25 trimming in fastp and clone calling in MiXCR, and kept productive beta chains. Rows matching on CDR3 protein sequence are summarized as one entry with the most common DNA and genes. The sample has some 3,900 distinct CDR3 sequences on record, 16% of them singletons. The ten top clones hold just under 20% of the sample. Their specific antigens are unknown.

The sequencing sample was made of CD4+ T cells from blood, cultured in vitro. The receptor set was obtained from a human donor who had recovered from COVID-19.

This clonotype is medium-sized (0.01 to 0.1%) within its sample. This chain links TRBV5-1 with TRBJ1-6; 8 bases align to TRBD1. Trimming removed 4 bases from V and 8 bases from J; junction bases left unmatched: 8. This CDR3 has 15 residues. CDR1 is SGHRS, CDR2 YFSETQ, per germline. DNA for the CDR3: TGCGCCAGCAGCGCAACGGACAGGGTTCATTCACCCCTCCACTTT. The encoded protein is CASSATDRVHSPLHF.

This clonotype has more than one count but fewer than ten. The chain has TRBV11-3 and TRBJ1-1; D might be TRBD1 (5 bases). The ends were cut back, 3 bases at V and 10 bases at J, with 18 bases in the middle. Germline V gene lookup returns CDR1 SGHNT and CDR2 YENEEA. The length of the CDR3 is 14 residues. CDR3 in amino acids: CASSFADTFWGAFF. DNA for the CDR3: TGTGCCAGCAGCTTTGCGGACACGTTTTGGGGAGCTTTCTTT.

The J gene is TRBJ1-3, the V gene TRBV19; D not resolved. Germline V lookup: CDR1 LNHDA, CDR2 SQIVND (reference sequence). The CDR3 loop spans 15 amino acids. V lost 6 bases and J lost 0, with 12 bases in between. The CDR3 spells CASSYLGNSGNTIYF. The DNA of the CDR3 is TGTGCCAGTAGCTACCTCGGGAACTCTGGAAACACCATATATTTT.

V is TRBV6-1 and J is TRBJ2-5; 8 bases are shared with TRBD1. With V trimmed by 8 bases and J by 4 bases, 18 bases remained unmatched. This CDR3 has 17 residues. Germline lookup yields CDR1 MNHNS and CDR2 SASEGT. CDR3: CASGDRQGWALIETQYF. The CDR3 nucleotides are TGTGCCAGCGGGGATAGACAGGGGTGGGCGTTAATAGAGACCCAGTACTTC.

This clonotype has a handful of counts. The CDR3 DNA reads TGTGCCAGCAGTCCCAGGACAGGGATAGTCGAGCAGTACTTC. Translating it yields CASSPRTGIVEQYF. The chain employs TRBV25-1 and TRBJ2-7; TRBD1 agrees at 8 bases. The V and J ends lost 5 bases and 6 bases, in that order; junction bases with no gene match: 9. Germline V gene sequence: CDR1 MGHDK, CDR2 SYGVNS. This CDR3 has 14 amino acids.

This clonotype is medium-sized. The J gene is TRBJ1-3, the V gene TRBV19; maybe TRBD1 (6 bases). CDR3 size: 14 residues. Trimming shortened V by 8 bases and J by 0 bases, and 11 bases separated the two germline ends. CDR1 is LNHDA and CDR2 is SQIVND in the germline V gene (reference sequence). For the CDR3, the DNA is TGTGCCAGTGCCCGGACAGACTCTGGAAACACCATATATTTT. It translates to CASARTDSGNTIYF. The whole variable domain, filled in from reference TRBV19 and TRBJ1-3, reads DGGITQSPKYLFRKEGQNVTLSCEQNLNHDAMYWYRQDPGQGLRLIYYSQIVNDFQKGDIAEGYSVSREKKESFPLTVTSAQKNPTAFYLCASARTDSGNTIYFGEGSWLTVV.

This clonotype was counted only a few times. This sequence joins TRBV7-9 and TRBJ2-1; 12 nucleotides line up with TRBD2. The V segment lost 3 bases and the J segment 10 bases; nucleotides outside the gene matches: 1. The CDR3 covers 13 residues. Germline V gene data show CDR1 as SEHNR and CDR2 as FQNEAQ (reference sequence). The CDR3 is CASSLTSGGEQFF. The CDR3 DNA follows: TGTGCCAGCAGCTTGACTAGCGGGGGAGAGCAGTTCTTC.

A note on this clonotype: An end of the junction does not agree with germline; a read error may underlie this. The rearrangement uses TRBV6-1 and TRBJ1-2, with D possibly TRBD1 on 5 matching bases. CDR1 is MNHNS and CDR2 is SASEGT in the germline V gene. CDR3 length equals 14 residues. The DNA of the CDR3 is TGTGCCAGCAGGGGGGGGGGAGATAACTATGGCTACGCCTTC. This translates into CASRGGGDNYGYAF.

The chain links TRBV6-5 to TRBJ1-6; D is undetermined. This CDR3 contains 15 residues. CDR1 and CDR2 from the germline V gene are MNHEY and SVGAGI. V was clipped by 2 bases and J by 7 bases, with 12 bases between them. CDR3 sequence: CASSYQQYENSPLHF. Written as DNA, the CDR3 is TGTGCCAGCAGTTACCAGCAGTATGAAAATTCACCCCTCCACTTT.

This clonotype has more than one count but fewer than ten. V is TRBV18 and J is TRBJ2-5, with D hard to call. Trimming cost V 3 bases and J 9 bases, with 14 bases left between them. This CDR3 is 13 amino acids long. Per germline, CDR1 KGHSH and CDR2 LQKENI. In DNA form, the CDR3 reads TGTGCCAGCTCACCTGAGAGTACTTGGGCCCAGTACTTC. Its translation is CASSPESTWAQYF.

Sample share makes this clonotype medium-sized. J is TRBJ1-6 and V is TRBV23-1; D may be TRBD1 (6 bases). TRBV23-1 is recorded as an ORF, its role being uncertain. The CDR3 runs to 13 residues. V was cut by 6 bases and J by 11 bases, with 14 bases left in between. The CDR3 loop reads CASSRRQVAPLHF. The CDR3 DNA is TGCGCCAGCAGCCGAAGACAGGTTGCACCCCTCCACTTT.

There are a few counts of this clonotype. V is TRBV20-1 and J is TRBJ2-3, with TRBD2 matching over 16 bases. V was clipped by 4 bases and J by 3 bases; unmatched bases: 7. The CDR3 runs 17 residues. Germline V lookup: CDR1 DFQATT, CDR2 SNEGSKA (reference sequence). CDR3: CSAIGTSGGAGTDTQYF. The DNA of the CDR3 is TGCAGTGCTATAGGGACTAGCGGGGGGGCGGGGACAGATACGCAGTATTTT.

This clonotype is categorized as medium-sized. This chain links TRBV12-3 or TRBV12-4 with TRBJ1-2; D unresolved. The CDR3 has 14 residues. The V end lost 5 bases, the J end lost 5 bases, and 15 bases lay between the germline ends. The CDR3 DNA reads as TGTGCCAGCAGTAGGCTTTTGTCAGGTTATGGCTACACCTTC. It yields the protein CASSRLLSGYGYTF.

This clonotype is large by share. The CDR3 DNA sequence: TGTGCCAGCAGTGAAGCTTCACTCGAATGGGGGCGGTGGGATGGCTACACCTTC. Translating gives CASSEASLEWGRWDGYTF. The rearrangement joins TRBV6-1 to TRBJ1-2; the D gene is possibly TRBD1 (6 bases). Trimming took off 0 bases at V and 6 bases at J, with 23 bases between the two ends. The CDR3 covers 18 residues. The germline V gene encodes CDR1 MNHNS and CDR2 SASEGT.

This clonotype is labeled as large. The chain links TRBV6-1 to TRBJ1-1, with D unclear. Trimming took 8 bases from V and 11 from J, leaving 9 bases between them. CDR3 size: 9 residues. Germline values: CDR1 MNHNS, CDR2 SASEGT. Here the CDR3 reads CASPQRAFF. The CDR3 bases are TGTGCCAGCCCTCAGCGCGCTTTCTTT.